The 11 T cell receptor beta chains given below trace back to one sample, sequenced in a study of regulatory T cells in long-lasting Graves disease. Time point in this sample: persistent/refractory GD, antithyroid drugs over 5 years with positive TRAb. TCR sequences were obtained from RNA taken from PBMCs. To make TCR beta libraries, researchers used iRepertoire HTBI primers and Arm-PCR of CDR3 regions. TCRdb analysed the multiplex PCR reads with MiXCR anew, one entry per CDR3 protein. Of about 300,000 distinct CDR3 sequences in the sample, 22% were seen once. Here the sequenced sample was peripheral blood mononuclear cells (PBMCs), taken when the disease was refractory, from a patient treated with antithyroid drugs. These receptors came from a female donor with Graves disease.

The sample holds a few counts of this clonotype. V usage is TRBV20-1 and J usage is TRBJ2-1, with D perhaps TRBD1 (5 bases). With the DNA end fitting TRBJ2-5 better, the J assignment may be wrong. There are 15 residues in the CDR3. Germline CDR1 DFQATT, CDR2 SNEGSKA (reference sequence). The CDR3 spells CSAQIGAHLGETQYF. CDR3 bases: TGCAGTGCGCAGATTGGGGCCCACCTAGGGGAGACCCAGTACTTC.

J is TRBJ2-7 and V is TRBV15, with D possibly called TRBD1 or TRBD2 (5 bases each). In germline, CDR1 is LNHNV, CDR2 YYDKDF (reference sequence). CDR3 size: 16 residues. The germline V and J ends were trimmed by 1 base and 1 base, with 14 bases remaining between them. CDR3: CATSRGGSGPSYEQYF. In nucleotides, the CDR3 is TGTGCCACCAGCAGAGGGGGGTCGGGCCCTTCCTACGAGCAGTACTTC.

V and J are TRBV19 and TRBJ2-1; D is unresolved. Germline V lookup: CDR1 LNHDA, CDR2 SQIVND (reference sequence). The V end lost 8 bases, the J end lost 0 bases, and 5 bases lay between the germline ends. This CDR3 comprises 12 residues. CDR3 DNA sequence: TGTGCCAGTTCCCGCTCCTACAATGAGCAGTTCTTC. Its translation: CASSRSYNEQFF.

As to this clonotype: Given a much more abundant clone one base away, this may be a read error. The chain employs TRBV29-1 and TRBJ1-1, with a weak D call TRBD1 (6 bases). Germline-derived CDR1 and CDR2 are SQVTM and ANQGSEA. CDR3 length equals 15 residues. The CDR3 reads CSVDGEGPGDTEASF. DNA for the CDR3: TGCAGCGTTGACGGTGAAGGGCCCGGGGACACTGAAGCTTCCTTT.

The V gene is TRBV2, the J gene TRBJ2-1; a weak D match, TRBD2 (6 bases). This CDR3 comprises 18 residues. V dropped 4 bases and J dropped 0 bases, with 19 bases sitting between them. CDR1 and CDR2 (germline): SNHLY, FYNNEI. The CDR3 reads CASSGNRLGDSSYNEQFF. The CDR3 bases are TGTGCCAGCAGTGGAAACAGACTAGGGGATAGCTCCTACAATGAGCAGTTCTTC.

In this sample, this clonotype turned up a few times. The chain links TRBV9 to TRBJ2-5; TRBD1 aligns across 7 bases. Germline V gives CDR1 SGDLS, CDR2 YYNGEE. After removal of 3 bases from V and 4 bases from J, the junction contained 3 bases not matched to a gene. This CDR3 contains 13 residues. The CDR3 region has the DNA TGTGCCAGCAGCGCCCGACAGGGAGAGACCCAGTACTTC. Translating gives CASSARQGETQYF.

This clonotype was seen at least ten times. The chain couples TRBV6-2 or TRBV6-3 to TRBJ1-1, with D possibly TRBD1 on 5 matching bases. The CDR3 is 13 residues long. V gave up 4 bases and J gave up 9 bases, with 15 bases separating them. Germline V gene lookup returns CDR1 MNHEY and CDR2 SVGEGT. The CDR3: CASSSAARQKAFF. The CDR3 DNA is TGTGCCAGCAGTTCCGCAGCCCGACAGAAAGCTTTCTTT.

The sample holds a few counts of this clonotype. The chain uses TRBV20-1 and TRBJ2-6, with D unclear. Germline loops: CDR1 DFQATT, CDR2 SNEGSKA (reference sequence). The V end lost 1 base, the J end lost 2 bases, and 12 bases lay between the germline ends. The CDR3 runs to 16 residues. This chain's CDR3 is CSARGDAAAGANVLTF. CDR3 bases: TGCAGTGCTAGAGGGGATGCGGCGGCTGGGGCCAACGTCCTGACTTTC.

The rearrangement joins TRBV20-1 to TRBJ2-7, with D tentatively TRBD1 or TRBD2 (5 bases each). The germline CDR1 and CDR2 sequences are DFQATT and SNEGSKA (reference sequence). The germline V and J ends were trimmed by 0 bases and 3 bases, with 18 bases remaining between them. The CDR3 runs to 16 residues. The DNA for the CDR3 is TGCAGTGCTAGAGATACGGGACGTAATTATTACTACGAGCAGTACTTC. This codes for CSARDTGRNYYYEQYF.

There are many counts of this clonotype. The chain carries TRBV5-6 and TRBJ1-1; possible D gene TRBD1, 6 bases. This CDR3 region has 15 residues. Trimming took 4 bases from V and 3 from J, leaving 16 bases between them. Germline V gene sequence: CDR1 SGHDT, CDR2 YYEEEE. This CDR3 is CASSHWGPGDTEAFF. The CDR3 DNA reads TGTGCCAGCAGCCACTGGGGACCAGGGGACACTGAAGCTTTCTTT.

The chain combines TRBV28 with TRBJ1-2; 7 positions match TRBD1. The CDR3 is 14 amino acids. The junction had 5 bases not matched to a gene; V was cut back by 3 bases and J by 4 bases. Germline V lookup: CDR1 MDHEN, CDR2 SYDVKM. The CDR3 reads CASSFSGTAYGYTF. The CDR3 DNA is TGTGCCAGCAGTTTTTCCGGGACAGCCTATGGCTACACCTTC.